Listed here are 20 T cell receptor beta chains from one sample, sequenced in a study of Graves' ophthalmopathy and Graves' hyperthyroidism. The authors amplified TCR beta CDR3 regions, and they did so from RNA transcripts for repertoire sequencing. In the first round, RT-PCR was carried out with HTBI primers, and a multiplex PCR formed the second round. Using its own MiXCR run on the multiplex PCR reads, TCRdb lists one record per CDR3 protein. The sample contains 900,000 to 1,200,000 distinct CDR3 sequences, about 38% of which appear only once. The source material was peripheral blood or thyroid tissue (not recorded which). The receptor source for this set is an adult man with Graves' hyperthyroidism.

CDR3 loop: CASSSGRGGDQPQHF. In nucleotides, the CDR3 is TGTGCCAGCAGTTCGGGCAGGGGCGGGGATCAGCCCCAGCATTTT. The chain combines TRBV6-2 or TRBV6-3 with TRBJ1-5; tentative D call: TRBD1 (6 bases). CDR1 MNHEY and CDR2 SVGEGT come from the germline V gene. V was clipped by 4 bases and J by 5 bases, with 15 bases between them. The CDR3 has 15 amino acids.

The table lists this clonotype with a few counts. V is TRBV7-8 and J is TRBJ2-5; D ambiguous. Trimming shortened V by 1 base and J by 2 bases, and 14 bases separated the two germline ends. The CDR3 runs to 16 residues. In germline, CDR1 is SGHVS, CDR2 FQNEAQ. The CDR3 reads CASSLVKILQQETQYF. DNA for the CDR3: TGTGCCAGCAGCTTAGTAAAGATACTACAACAAGAGACCCAGTACTTC.

The chain uses TRBV5-6 and TRBJ2-2; the match to TRBD1 covers 10 bases. The CDR3 consists of 16 residues. V shed 6 bases and J 4 bases; nucleotides not matched to a gene: 9. The germline CDR1 and CDR2 sequences are SGHDT and YYEEEE. The CDR3 bases are TGTGCCAGCAACCAGGGGGGGGACAGGGGCACCGGGGAGCTGTTTTTT. Amino acids: CASNQGGDRGTGELFF.

To note about this clonotype: With a much larger clone just one base away, this may be a read error. The chain links TRBV7-2 to TRBJ1-4; D uncertain. Trimming took 6 bases from V and 5 from J, leaving 19 bases between them. The CDR3 loop spans 16 amino acids. In germline, CDR1 is SGHTA, CDR2 FQGNSA. The CDR3 here is CASSSIGDGPNEKLFF. CDR3 DNA: TGTGCCAGCAGTTCAATTGGAGACGGGCCCAATGAAAAACTGTTTTTT.

Details on this clonotype: A much larger clone is a single base away; this may be a read error. This rearrangement joins TRBV10-3 to TRBJ2-7, with D unresolved. The CDR3 contains 14 residues. V dropped 7 bases and J dropped 2 bases, with 15 bases sitting between them. Looked up from germline, CDR1 is ENHRY and CDR2 is SYGVKD. The CDR3 DNA reads as TGTGCCATCAAAGACACGTCGATACCCTACGAGCAGTACTTC. Its protein is CAIKDTSIPYEQYF.

V gene TRBV7-9 combines with J gene TRBJ2-7; 14 nucleotides match TRBD2. The junction had 12 bases not matched to a gene; V was cut back by 5 bases and J by 9 bases. The CDR3 extends over 16 amino acids. CDR1 and CDR2 (germline): SEHNR, FQNEAQ (reference sequence). CDR3 DNA: TGTGCCAGCAGCCACGGGGGACTAGCGGGAGTTCAAGGGCAGTACTTC. It encodes CASSHGGLAGVQGQYF.

This clonotype has only a few counts. V and J are TRBV5-6 and TRBJ2-7, with D perhaps TRBD2 (6 bases). Per the germline V gene, CDR1 is SGHDT and CDR2 is YYEEEE. The CDR3 has 15 amino acids. V lost 4 bases to trimming and J lost 2 bases, with 16 bases between them. CDR3 nucleotide sequence: TGTGCCAGCAGCCTGATGGGTAGCGGACCCTACGAGCAGTACTTC. Encoded protein: CASSLMGSGPYEQYF.

V and J are TRBV6-4 and TRBJ1-6; TRBD1 might be the D (5 bases). V lost 3 bases and J 8 bases, leaving 17 bases between the germline ends. Per the germline V gene, CDR1 is MRHNA and CDR2 is SNTAGT. CDR3 length equals 16 residues. For the CDR3, the DNA is TGTGCCAGCAGTGATCCCAGGAGGCGGGGGGATTCACCCCTCCACTTT. This sequence encodes CASSDPRRRGDSPLHF.

This clonotype was recorded at least ten times. The chain employs TRBV11-2 and TRBJ1-5, with 8 nucleotides matching TRBD1. V trimming: 5 bases; J trimming: 2 bases; junction bases outside the gene matches: 5. The CDR3 is made up of 15 amino acids. Germline V lookup: CDR1 SGHAT, CDR2 FQNNGV. CDR3 amino acids: CASSLTTGGNQPQHF. The CDR3 DNA follows: TGTGCCAGCAGCCTCACGACAGGGGGCAATCAGCCCCAGCATTTT.

Of note for this clonotype: The CDR3 does not end in the conserved phenylalanine or tryptophan, so this is likely a read error. The DNA is left out, because the CDR3 cannot be placed on it with certainty; the CDR3 is given as TCRdb lists it. The rearrangement links TRBV29-1 to TRBJ2-5; TRBD2 is taken as the D call from the table, unchecked against the DNA. 13 amino acids form the CDR3, both terminal residues included. The germline V gene has CDR1 SQVTM and CDR2 ANQGSEA. The CDR3 spells CSVGALYGYTFGS.

The count of this clonotype is one. This chain links TRBV2 with TRBJ1-2; D possibly corresponds to TRBD1 (5 bases). The V end lost 10 bases, the J end lost 5 bases, and 17 bases lay between the germline ends. There are 13 residues in the CDR3. CDR1 is SNHLY and CDR2 is FYNNEI in the germline V gene. The CDR3: CATQGGGRYGYTF. DNA for the CDR3: TGTGCCACCCAGGGAGGAGGACGATATGGCTACACCTTC.

The chain joins TRBV11-2 to TRBJ1-4; D unresolved. V gave up 4 bases and J gave up 7 bases, with 16 bases separating them. The length of the CDR3 is 15 residues. The germline gives CDR1 SGHAT, CDR2 FQNNGV. This CDR3 is CASSSSEARGEKLFF. The CDR3 bases are TGTGCCAGCAGCTCGTCGGAGGCGCGGGGTGAAAAACTGTTTTTT.

The chain uses TRBV29-1 and TRBJ2-2; 9 bases fit TRBD1. The CDR3 is 12 residues long. The germline V gene encodes CDR1 SQVTM and CDR2 ANQGSEA. DNA of the CDR3: TGCGGCCTAAGACAGGGGGACGGGGAGCTGTTTTTT. Amino acids: CGLRQGDGELFF.

This clonotype has more than one count but fewer than ten. V gene TRBV4-3 combines with J gene TRBJ2-5; D unclear. Germline V lookup: CDR1 LGHNA, CDR2 YSLEER. The V end was cut by 0 bases, the J end by 5 bases, with 19 bases between. CDR3 length: 17 residues. CDR3 sequence reads: CASSQDRYESLGETQYF. Written as DNA, the CDR3 is TGCGCCAGCAGCCAAGATCGTTACGAAAGTCTTGGGGAGACCCAGTACTTC.

There are a few counts of this clonotype. This rearrangement joins TRBV15 to TRBJ1-1; D uncertain. Germline V gives CDR1 LNHNV, CDR2 YYDKDF (reference sequence). The CDR3 loop spans 12 amino acids. The V end lost 1 base, the J end lost 3 bases, and 3 bases lay between the germline ends. CDR3 coding DNA: TGTGCCACCAGCAGAGCGTACACTGAAGCTTTCTTT. It encodes CATSRAYTEAFF.

The rearrangement links TRBV7-2 to TRBJ1-6, with a tentative D call TRBD1 (5 bases). The CDR3 extends over 15 amino acids. Germline V lookup: CDR1 SGHTA, CDR2 FQGNSA. Trimming stripped 1 base from V and 13 bases from J, with 17 bases between. CDR3 protein: CASSLGGGLNQPLHF. As DNA, the CDR3 is TGTGCCAGCAGCTTAGGGGGGGGGTTGAATCAGCCCCTCCACTTT.

About this clonotype: The CDR3 end shows no conserved phenylalanine or tryptophan, and so a read error is likely. It is unclear where the CDR3 begins or ends on the DNA, so no DNA is shown, and the CDR3 is as TCRdb lists it. The V call is TRBV2, the J call TRBJ2-2; no DNA check was done on the table's D call, TRBD2. Germline CDR1 reads SNHLY; CDR2 reads FYNNEI. The CDR3 has 20 amino acids, counting both end residues. CDR3: CASSGRQGDSSGRGHRGAVV.

Ten or more counts support this clonotype. This chain uses TRBV6-4 with TRBJ1-1; D possibly corresponds to TRBD1 (6 bases). The CDR3 is made up of 14 amino acids. V gave up 7 bases and J gave up 1 base, with 13 bases separating them. Germline CDR1 reads MRHNA; CDR2 reads SNTAGT. In DNA form, the CDR3 reads TGTGCCAGCACCACAGGGACCACGAACACTGAAGCTTTCTTT. Protein sequence: CASTTGTTNTEAFF.

This clonotype showed up many times. This chain connects TRBV10-3 to TRBJ1-2; tentative D call: TRBD1 (5 bases). The germline V gene encodes CDR1 ENHRY and CDR2 SYGVKD. This CDR3 contains 15 residues. Trimming removed 4 bases from V and 5 bases from J, with 17 bases in between. The CDR3 DNA sequence: TGTGCCATCAGTGGAGGGGCGGGAGGGGAATATGGCTACACCTTC. This codes for CAISGGAGGEYGYTF.

This clonotype was recorded many times. CDR3 loop: CASSADRGYEQYF. DNA for the CDR3: TGCGCCAGCAGCGCTGACAGGGGCTACGAGCAGTACTTC. The chain combines TRBV5-1 with TRBJ2-7; 8 nucleotides align to TRBD1. Trimming took 4 bases from V and 3 from J; bases not matched to a gene: 3. In germline, CDR1 is SGHRS, CDR2 YFSETQ. CDR3 length: 13 amino acids.